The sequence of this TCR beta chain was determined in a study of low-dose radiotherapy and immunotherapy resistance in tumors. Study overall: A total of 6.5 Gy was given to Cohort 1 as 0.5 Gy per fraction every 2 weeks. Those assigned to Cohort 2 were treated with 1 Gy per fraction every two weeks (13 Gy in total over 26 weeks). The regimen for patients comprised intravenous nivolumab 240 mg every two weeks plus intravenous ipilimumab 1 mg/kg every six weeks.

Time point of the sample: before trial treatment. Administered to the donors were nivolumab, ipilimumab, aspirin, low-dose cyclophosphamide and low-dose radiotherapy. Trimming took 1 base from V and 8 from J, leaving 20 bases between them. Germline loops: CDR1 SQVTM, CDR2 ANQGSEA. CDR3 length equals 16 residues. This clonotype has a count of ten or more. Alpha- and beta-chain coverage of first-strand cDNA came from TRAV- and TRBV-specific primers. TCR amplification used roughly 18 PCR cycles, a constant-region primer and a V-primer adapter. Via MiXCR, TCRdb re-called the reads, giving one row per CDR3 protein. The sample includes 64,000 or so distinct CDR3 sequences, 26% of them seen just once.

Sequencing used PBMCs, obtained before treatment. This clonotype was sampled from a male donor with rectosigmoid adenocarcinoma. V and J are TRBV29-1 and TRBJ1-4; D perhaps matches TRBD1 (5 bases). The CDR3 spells CSVEAYPGTADEKLFF. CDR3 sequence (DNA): TGCAGCGTTGAAGCCTACCCCGGGACCGCTGACGAAAAACTGTTTTTT.